One and the same sample provided the 30 T cell receptor beta chains below, sequenced in a study of T cell clonotyping in hematopoietic cell transplantation (dated by TCRdb to about 2021). This specimen's time point label, per the study, means: 100 days after allo-HCT. Preparation of the library involved the immunoSEQ multiplex PCR assay. The clones in this table, taken by TCRdb from immuneACCESS, are in-frame only. Not every clone is retained; where verified, under half of the shortfall comes from an unresolved V gene, and the cause of the rest is unknown. Within this sample are over 10,000 clones, with about 80% of them counted one time only. The ten biggest clones cover approximately 5.4% of the sample. The sample consisted of PBMCs, taken 100 days after allogeneic stem cell transplant. These receptors were obtained from a female patient aged 40-50 years who had an allogeneic stem cell transplant from a related donor, so T cells may come from the graft donor. Some clones in this sample may be carry-over from other donors' samples.

J is TRBJ1-1 and V is TRBV7-2; D is perhaps TRBD1 (6 bases). This CDR3 contains 14 residues. The ends were cut back, 6 bases at V and 0 bases at J, with 11 bases in the middle. CDR1 and CDR2 (germline): SGHTA, FQGNSA. The CDR3 loop is CASRADRMNTEAFF. CDR3 bases: TGTGCCAGCAGGGCCGACAGGATGAACACTGAAGCTTTCTTT.

This chain connects TRBV29-1 to TRBJ2-1, with TRBD2 identical over 12 bases. The CDR3 extends over 15 amino acids. Germline CDR1 is SQVTM and CDR2 is ANQGSEA. DNA of the CDR3: TGCAGTGCCCCCTCAGGACTAGCGGGATTCAATGAGCAGTTCTTC. Translated: CSAPSGLAGFNEQFF.

Points on this clone: The junction shows a germline mismatch at one end, possibly a read error. The chain links TRBV5-6 to TRBJ2-7, with D possibly being TRBD2 (5 bases). Germline V gene data show CDR1 as SGHDT and CDR2 as YYEEEE. The CDR3 is made up of 12 amino acids. In DNA, the CDR3 is TGTGCCAGCAGTTTGGGAGAAAGTAGAAAGTACTTC. Amino acid sequence: CASSLGESRKYF.

The chain links TRBV6-1 to TRBJ2-6; no firm D call. Germline assignment: CDR1 MNHNS and CDR2 SASEGT. The V end was cut by 7 bases, the J end by 2 bases, with 3 bases between. The CDR3 loop spans 12 amino acids. The CDR3 loop is CASNPGANVLTF. The CDR3 coding sequence is TGTGCCAGCAATCCTGGGGCCAACGTCCTGACTTTC.

V and J are TRBV6-5 and TRBJ2-7; no clear D. Trimming shortened V by 2 bases and J by 6 bases, and 11 bases separated the two germline ends. Per germline, CDR1 MNHEY and CDR2 SVGAGI. CDR3 length: 13 residues. The CDR3 here is CASSYLGVGEQYF. The CDR3 DNA is TGTGCCAGCAGTTACCTTGGGGTCGGCGAGCAGTACTTC.

The chain links TRBV11-2 to TRBJ2-7; D is unclear. The CDR3 totals 12 residues. CDR1 and CDR2 from the germline V gene are SGHAT and FQNNGV. The CDR3 DNA reads TGCGCCAGCAGCACGGCCGGCTACGAGCAGTACGTC. It specifies CASSTAGYEQYV.

This rearrangement joins TRBV7-3 to TRBJ1-1, with TRBD1 matching over 8 bases. V shed 5 bases, J shed 3 bases, and the junction held 5 bases outside the gene matches. This CDR3 has 14 amino acids. CDR1 and CDR2 from the germline V gene are SGHTA and FQGTGA. CDR3 nucleotide sequence: TGTGCCAGCAGCACCTCGACAGGGGACACTGAAGCTTTCTTT. It specifies CASSTSTGDTEAFF.

For the CDR3, the DNA is TGTGCCAGCAGCTTAGGAGGCGGACTGAGCTCCTACGAGCAGTACTTC. This gives the protein CASSLGGGLSSYEQYF. The V and J genes are TRBV7-2 and TRBJ2-7; TRBD2 is a possible D gene (5 bases). Germline V gene data show CDR1 as SGHTA and CDR2 as FQGNSA. The CDR3 is 16 amino acids. V lost 1 base to trimming and J lost 0 bases, with 13 bases between them.

The gene calls are TRBV2 and TRBJ1-2, with a tentative D call TRBD1 (5 bases). CDR1 is SNHLY, CDR2 FYNNEI, per germline. V lost 6 bases and J 8 bases, leaving 19 bases between the germline ends. This CDR3 has 14 residues. CDR3 sequence: CASRARGGTWGYTF. DNA for the CDR3: TGTGCCAGCAGGGCAAGGGGAGGAACATGGGGCTACACCTTC.

J is TRBJ2-7 and V is TRBV29-1; TRBD2 matches 7 bases. J was trimmed by 2 bases and V by 0 bases; bases with no gene match: 13. This CDR3 is 17 amino acids long. Germline lookup yields CDR1 SQVTM and CDR2 ANQGSEA. CDR3 DNA sequence: TGCAGCGTTGAAGATCCAGAGGATGAACTAGCGCCCTACGAGCAGTACTTC. Translated, it gives CSVEDPEDELAPYEQYF.

The chain recombines TRBV27 with TRBJ2-3; D gene uncertain. CDR3 length: 13 amino acids. Deletions cut 3 bases from V and 2 bases from J, with 6 bases between. Germline lookup yields CDR1 MNHEY and CDR2 SMNVEV (reference sequence). CDR3 residues: CASSFPNTDTQYF. The CDR3 DNA is TGTGCCAGCAGTTTCCCTAACACAGATACGCAGTATTTT.

J is TRBJ1-1 and V is TRBV5-6, with D possibly being TRBD1 (5 bases). The ends were cut back, 7 bases at V and 8 bases at J, with 15 bases in the middle. This CDR3 spans 12 amino acids. Looked up from germline, CDR1 is SGHDT and CDR2 is YYEEEE. CDR3 nucleotides: TGTGCCAGCGAAAGCCGCGGGGGGGAAGCTTTCTTT. Translation gives CASESRGGEAFF. The full variable domain, completed using reference TRBV5-6 and TRBJ1-1, is DAGVTQSPTHLIKTRGQQVTLRCSPKSGHDTVSWYQQALGQGPQFIFQYYEEEERQRGNFPDRFSGHQFPNYSSELNVNALLLGDSALYLCASESRGGEAFFGQGTRLTVV.

The chain employs TRBV28 and TRBJ1-5; D unclear. The CDR3 is 15 residues long. Germline V gives CDR1 MDHEN, CDR2 SYDVKM. The V end lost 4 bases, the J end lost 2 bases, and 12 bases lay between the germline ends. CDR3 sequence: CASSSSGGGNQPQHF. The CDR3 DNA is TGTGCCAGCAGTTCCTCCGGTGGAGGCAATCAGCCCCAGCATTTT. Filled out from reference TRBV28 and TRBJ1-5, the complete variable domain reads DVKVTQSSRYLVKRTGEKVFLECVQDMDHENMFWYRQDPGLGLRLIYFSYDVKMKEKGDIPEGYSVSREKKERFSLILESASTNQTSMYLCASSSSGGGNQPQHFGDGTRLSIL.

V and J are TRBV2 and TRBJ2-1; TRBD2 matches 8 bases. Germline V gives CDR1 SNHLY, CDR2 FYNNEI. Losses at the gene ends were 7 bases for V and 7 bases for J; bases not matched to a gene: 6. There are 13 residues in the CDR3. DNA of the CDR3: TGTGCCAGCAACCCCGGGACTAGTAATGAGCAGTTCTTC. It translates to CASNPGTSNEQFF.

V gene TRBV19 combines with J gene TRBJ1-5; no definite D call. This CDR3 is 13 amino acids long. Germline V CDR1 and CDR2: LNHDA, SQIVND (reference sequence). V shed 4 bases and J shed 7 bases, with 11 bases lying between them. The CDR3 protein is CASSTPEGQPQHF. DNA of the CDR3: TGTGCCAGTAGTACCCCCGAGGGACAGCCCCAGCATTTT.

The rearrangement links TRBV25-1 to TRBJ2-2; D remains unclear. Trimming stripped 5 bases from V and 5 bases from J, with 15 bases between. Germline V gene lookup returns CDR1 MGHDK and CDR2 SYGVNS. The CDR3 loop spans 15 amino acids. The CDR3 region is CASSPSLGRTGELFF. The CDR3 DNA reads as TGTGCCAGCAGTCCCAGCCTGGGTCGGACCGGGGAGCTGTTTTTT.

This clone was detected only once. The chain links TRBV6-1 to TRBJ2-1; TRBD1 agrees at 9 bases. The junction had 11 bases not matched to a gene; V was cut back by 6 bases and J by 14 bases. In germline, CDR1 is MNHNS, CDR2 SASEGT. This CDR3 has 13 residues. The CDR3: CASRETGQGWEFF. CDR3 nucleotides: TGTGCCAGCAGAGAGACGGGACAGGGATGGGAGTTCTTC.

The V call is TRBV19, the J call TRBJ2-7; D gene unclear. CDR3 size: 11 residues. Deletions cut 4 bases from V and 3 bases from J, with 4 bases between. The germline V gene has CDR1 LNHDA and CDR2 SQIVND (reference sequence). The chain's CDR3 is CASSSFYEQYF. The CDR3 DNA reads TGTGCCAGTAGTAGCTTCTACGAGCAGTACTTC.

The chain combines TRBV20-1 with TRBJ2-5, with D unresolved. V lost 3 bases and J lost 5, with 7 bases in between. Per germline, CDR1 DFQATT and CDR2 SNEGSKA (reference sequence). The length of the CDR3 is 11 residues. CDR3 sequence: CSASWVETQYF. In nucleotides, the CDR3 is TGCAGTGCTAGTTGGGTGGAGACCCAGTACTTC.

The CDR3 region is CASSTPTGSGNTIYF. DNA of the CDR3: TGTGCCAGTAGTACGCCCACAGGGTCTGGAAACACCATATATTTT. This chain connects TRBV19 to TRBJ1-3; TRBD1 is a possible D gene (6 bases). There are 15 residues in the CDR3. V was shortened by 4 bases and J by 1 base, with 11 bases between the two germline ends. The germline V gene has CDR1 LNHDA and CDR2 SQIVND (reference sequence).

V usage is TRBV4-1 and J usage is TRBJ1-3; TRBD1 matches 9 bases. This CDR3 has 16 amino acids. V shed 4 bases, J shed 4 bases, and the junction held 8 bases outside the gene matches. Germline CDR1 is MGHRA and CDR2 is YSYEKL. The CDR3 region has the DNA TGCGCCAGCAGCCTCGAACAGGGGGCGAAAGGAAACACCATATATTTT. This gives the protein CASSLEQGAKGNTIYF.

The rearrangement joins TRBV30 to TRBJ2-7, with 9 bases lining up with TRBD2. This CDR3 has 14 residues. Germline CDR1 GTSNPN, CDR2 SVGIG (reference sequence). The V gene end was trimmed by 4 bases and the J gene end by 1 base; junction bases not matched to a gene: 5. The CDR3 DNA sequence: TGTGCCTGGAAGAGGCTAGCGGGGTCCTACGAGCAGTACTTC. This translates into CAWKRLAGSYEQYF.

The chain combines TRBV6-5 with TRBJ2-7, with 7 bases matching TRBD1. Germline V gene data show CDR1 as MNHEY and CDR2 as SVGAGI. The length of the CDR3 is 15 residues. J gave up 4 bases and V 4 bases, and 10 bases lay outside the gene matches. CDR3 loop: CASSSPRQGFYEQYF. Here the CDR3 DNA reads TGTGCCAGCAGTTCCCCGAGACAGGGTTTTTACGAGCAGTACTTC.

The CDR3 here is CASSLGFARGAQETQYF. The CDR3 bases are TGTGCCAGCAGCTTAGGCTTTGCTAGGGGGGCCCAAGAGACCCAGTACTTC. The V and J genes are TRBV7-2 and TRBJ2-5; D possibly matches TRBD1 or TRBD2 (6 bases each). The CDR3 is 17 amino acids. CDR1 SGHTA and CDR2 FQGNSA come from the germline V gene. The ends were cut back, 1 base at V and 1 base at J, with 16 bases in the middle.

The chain carries TRBV6-5 and TRBJ2-3, with a weak D call TRBD1 (6 bases). The V end was cut by 6 bases, the J end by 4 bases, with 17 bases between. The CDR3 has 15 residues. Germline V CDR1 and CDR2: MNHEY, SVGAGI. In DNA form, the CDR3 reads TGTGCCAGCAGGGACACAGGGTTTTGGGCAGATACGCAGTATTTT. It translates to CASRDTGFWADTQYF.

The chain couples TRBV28 to TRBJ2-5, with D unclear. The ends were cut back, 4 bases at V and 3 bases at J, with 12 bases in the middle. The CDR3 length is 14 residues. The germline V gene encodes CDR1 MDHEN and CDR2 SYDVKM. The CDR3 is CASSSLKAEETQYF. The CDR3 nucleotides read TGTGCCAGCAGTTCCCTAAAAGCCGAAGAGACCCAGTACTTC.

The CDR3 loop is CASSQPTGATEAFF. Here the CDR3 DNA reads TGTGCCAGCAGCCAACCGACAGGGGCTACTGAAGCTTTCTTT. The gene calls are TRBV4-2 and TRBJ1-1; 8 nucleotides align to TRBD1. This CDR3 is 14 amino acids long. The junction had 4 bases not matched to a gene; V was cut back by 2 bases and J by 5 bases. Germline assignment: CDR1 LGHNA and CDR2 YNFKEQ.

This chain uses TRBV2 with TRBJ1-2; 9 nucleotides agree with TRBD1. V lost 6 bases, J lost 2 bases, and 10 bases stayed unmatched. The CDR3 length is 16 residues. Per the germline V gene, CDR1 is SNHLY and CDR2 is FYNNEI. CDR3: CASSDFGTGKNYGYTF. DNA for the CDR3: TGTGCCAGCAGCGATTTCGGGACAGGGAAGAACTATGGCTACACCTTC.

V gene TRBV30 combines with J gene TRBJ1-2, with D unresolved. The CDR3 sequence is 11 residues long. Germline V gene sequence: CDR1 GTSNPN, CDR2 SVGIG (reference sequence). Trimming stripped 7 bases from V and 8 bases from J, with 14 bases between. CDR3 in amino acids: CAFPGDRGYTF. CDR3 nucleotide sequence: TGTGCCTTTCCCGGGGATCGGGGCTACACCTTC. Drawing the rest from reference TRBV30 and TRBJ1-2, the complete variable domain is SQTIHQWPATLVQPVGSPLSLECTVEGTSNPNLYWYRQAAGRGLQLLFYSVGIGQISSEVPQNLSASRPQDRQFILSSKKLLLSDSGFYLCAFPGDRGYTFGSGTRLTVV.

The rearrangement uses TRBV5-1 and TRBJ1-2; D is possibly TRBD1 (6 bases). Germline values: CDR1 SGHRS, CDR2 YFSETQ. CDR3 length: 12 amino acids. The germline V and J ends were trimmed by 2 bases and 10 bases, with 12 bases remaining between them. CDR3 DNA: TGCGCCAGCAGCTTATTTCAGGGGTACTACACCTTC. Its protein is CASSLFQGYYTF.